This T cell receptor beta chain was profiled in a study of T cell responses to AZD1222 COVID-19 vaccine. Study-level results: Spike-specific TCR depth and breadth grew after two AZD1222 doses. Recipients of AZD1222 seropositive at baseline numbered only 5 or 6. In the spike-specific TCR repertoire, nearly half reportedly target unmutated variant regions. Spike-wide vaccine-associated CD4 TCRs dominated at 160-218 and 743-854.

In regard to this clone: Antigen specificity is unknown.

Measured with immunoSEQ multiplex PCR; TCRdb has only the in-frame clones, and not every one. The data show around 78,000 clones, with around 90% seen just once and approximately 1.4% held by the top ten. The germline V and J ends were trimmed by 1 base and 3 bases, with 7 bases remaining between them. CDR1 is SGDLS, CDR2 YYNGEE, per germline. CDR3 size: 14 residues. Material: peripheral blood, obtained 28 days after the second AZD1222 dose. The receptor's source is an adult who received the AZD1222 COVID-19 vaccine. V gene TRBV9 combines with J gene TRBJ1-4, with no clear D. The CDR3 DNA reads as TGTGCCAGCAGCGTAAGGGCTTCTAATGAAAAACTGTTTTTT. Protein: CASSVRASNEKLFF.